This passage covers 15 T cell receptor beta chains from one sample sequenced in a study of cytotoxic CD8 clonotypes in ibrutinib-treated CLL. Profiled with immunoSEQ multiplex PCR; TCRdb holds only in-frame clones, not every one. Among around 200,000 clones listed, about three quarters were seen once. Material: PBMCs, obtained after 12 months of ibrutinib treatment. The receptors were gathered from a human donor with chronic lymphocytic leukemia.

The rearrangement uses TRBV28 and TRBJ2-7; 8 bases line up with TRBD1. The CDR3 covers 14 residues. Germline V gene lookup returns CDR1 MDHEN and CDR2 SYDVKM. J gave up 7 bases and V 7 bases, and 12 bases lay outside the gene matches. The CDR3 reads CASKPSRGLGEQYF. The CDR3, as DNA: TGTGCCAGCAAGCCCTCCAGGGGGCTCGGGGAGCAGTACTTC.

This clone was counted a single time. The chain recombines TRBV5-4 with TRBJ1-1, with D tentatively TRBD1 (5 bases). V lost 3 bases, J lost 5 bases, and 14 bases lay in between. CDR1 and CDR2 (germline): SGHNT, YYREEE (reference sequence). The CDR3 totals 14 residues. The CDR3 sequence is CASSSRQGGTEAFF. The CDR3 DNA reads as TGTGCCAGCAGCTCTAGGCAGGGCGGTACTGAAGCTTTCTTT. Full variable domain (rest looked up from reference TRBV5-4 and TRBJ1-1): ETGVTQSPTHLIKTRGQQVTLRCSSQSGHNTVSWYQQALGQGPQFIFQYYREEENGRGNFPPRFSGLQFPNYSSELNVNALELDDSALYLCASSSRQGGTEAFFGQGTRLTVV.

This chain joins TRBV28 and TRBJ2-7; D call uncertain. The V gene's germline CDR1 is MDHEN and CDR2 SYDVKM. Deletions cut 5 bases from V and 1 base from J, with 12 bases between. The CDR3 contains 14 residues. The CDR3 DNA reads TGTGCCAGCAGTCAAAGGACGGAGTCCTACGAGCAGTACTTC. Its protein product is CASSQRTESYEQYF.

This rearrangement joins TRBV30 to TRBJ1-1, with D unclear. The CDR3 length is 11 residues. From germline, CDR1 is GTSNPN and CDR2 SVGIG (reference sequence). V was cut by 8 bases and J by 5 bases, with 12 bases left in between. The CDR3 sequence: CARNWGTEAFF. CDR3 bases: TGTGCCCGTAATTGGGGTACTGAAGCTTTCTTT.

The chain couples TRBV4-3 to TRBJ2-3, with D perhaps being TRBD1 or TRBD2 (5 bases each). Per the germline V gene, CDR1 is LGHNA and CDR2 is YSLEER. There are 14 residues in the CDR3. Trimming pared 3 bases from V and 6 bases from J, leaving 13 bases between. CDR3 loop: CASSQGRTPDTQYF. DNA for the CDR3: TGCGCCAGCAGCCAGGGACGGACTCCGGATACGCAGTATTTT.

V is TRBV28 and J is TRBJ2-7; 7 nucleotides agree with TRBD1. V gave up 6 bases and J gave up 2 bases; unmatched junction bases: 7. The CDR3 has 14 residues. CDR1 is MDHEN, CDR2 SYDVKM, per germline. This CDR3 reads CASRPGQKTYEQYF. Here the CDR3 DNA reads TGTGCCAGCAGGCCGGGACAGAAAACCTACGAGCAGTACTTC.

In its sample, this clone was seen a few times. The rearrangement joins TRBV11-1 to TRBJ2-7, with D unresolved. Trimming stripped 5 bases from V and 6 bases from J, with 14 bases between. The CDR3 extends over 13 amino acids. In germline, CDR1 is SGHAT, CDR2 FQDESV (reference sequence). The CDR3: CASSPRLIFEQYF. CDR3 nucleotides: TGTGCCAGCAGCCCTAGACTGATTTTCGAGCAGTACTTC.

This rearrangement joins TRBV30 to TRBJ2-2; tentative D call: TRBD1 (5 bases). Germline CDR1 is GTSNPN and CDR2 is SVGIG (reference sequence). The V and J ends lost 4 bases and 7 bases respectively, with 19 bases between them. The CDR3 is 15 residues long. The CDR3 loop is CAWTTERGLIGELFF. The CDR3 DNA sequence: TGTGCCTGGACTACAGAAAGGGGCCTGATCGGGGAGCTGTTTTTT.

Here the CDR3 DNA reads TGTGCCAGCAGCCGACCCGGACAGGGGGCAGACTATGGCTACACCTTC. Translating it yields CASSRPGQGADYGYTF. The V and J genes are TRBV5-6 and TRBJ1-2; 11 positions agree with TRBD1. The CDR3 extends over 16 amino acids. Germline assignment: CDR1 SGHDT and CDR2 YYEEEE. Trimming removed 4 bases from V and 3 bases from J; junction bases left unmatched: 8.

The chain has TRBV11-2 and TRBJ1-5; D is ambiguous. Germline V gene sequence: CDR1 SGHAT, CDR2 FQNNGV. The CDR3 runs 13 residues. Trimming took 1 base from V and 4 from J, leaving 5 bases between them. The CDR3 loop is CASSLARNQPQHF. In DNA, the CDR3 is TGTGCCAGCAGCTTAGCCAGGAATCAGCCCCAGCATTTT. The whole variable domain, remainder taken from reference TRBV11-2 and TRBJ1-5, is EAGVAQSPRYKIIEKRQSVAFWCNPISGHATLYWYQQILGQGPKLLIQFQNNGVVDDSQLPKDRFSAERLKGVDSTLKIQPAKLEDSAVYLCASSLARNQPQHFGDGTRLSIL.

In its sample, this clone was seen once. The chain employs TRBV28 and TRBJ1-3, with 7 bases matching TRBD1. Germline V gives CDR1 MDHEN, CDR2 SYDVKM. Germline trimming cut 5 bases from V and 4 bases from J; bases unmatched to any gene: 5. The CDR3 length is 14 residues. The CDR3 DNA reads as TGTGCCAGCAGTGACCCCAGGGGGGGAAACACCATATATTTT. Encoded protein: CASSDPRGGNTIYF.

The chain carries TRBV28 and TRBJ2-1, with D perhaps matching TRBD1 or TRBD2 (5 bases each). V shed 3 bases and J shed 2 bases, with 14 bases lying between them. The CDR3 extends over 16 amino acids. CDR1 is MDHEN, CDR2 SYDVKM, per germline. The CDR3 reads CASSLVYSGPYNEQFF. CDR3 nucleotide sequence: TGTGCCAGCAGTTTGGTTTACTCGGGGCCCTACAATGAGCAGTTCTTC.

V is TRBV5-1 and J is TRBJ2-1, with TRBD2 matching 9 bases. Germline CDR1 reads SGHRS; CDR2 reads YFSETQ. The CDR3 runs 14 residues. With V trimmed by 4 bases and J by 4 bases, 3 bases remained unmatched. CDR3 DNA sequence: TGCGCCAGCAGCCCCACTAGCGGGTACAATGAGCAGTTCTTC. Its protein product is CASSPTSGYNEQFF.

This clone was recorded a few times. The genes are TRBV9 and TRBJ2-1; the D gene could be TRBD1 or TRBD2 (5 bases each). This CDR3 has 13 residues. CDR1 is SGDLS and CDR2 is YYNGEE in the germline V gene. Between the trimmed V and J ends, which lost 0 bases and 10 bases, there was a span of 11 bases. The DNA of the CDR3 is TGTGCCAGCAGCGTAGTGCCGTGGGACGAGCAGTTCTTC. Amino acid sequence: CASSVVPWDEQFF.

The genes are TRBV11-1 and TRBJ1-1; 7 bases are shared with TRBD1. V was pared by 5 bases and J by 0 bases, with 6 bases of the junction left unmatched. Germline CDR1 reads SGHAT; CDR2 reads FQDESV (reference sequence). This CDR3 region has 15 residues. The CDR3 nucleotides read TGTGCCAGCAGCAGGGAGGGACAGATGAACACTGAAGCTTTCTTT. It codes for CASSREGQMNTEAFF.